Each of the 7 T cell receptor beta chains below was sequenced from the same sample in a study of CD8 T cells in Susac syndrome. It was with random hexamers that about 0.45 to 1 ug RNA was reverse transcribed. In TCRdb, the immunoSEQ multiplex PCR reads were re-called with MiXCR into one record per CDR3 protein. The sample includes about 200,000 distinct CDR3 sequences, roughly 92% of them seen just once. Sequencing input: CD4+ T cells from PBMCs. The receptors come from a human donor in good health.

This clonotype was seen once. This rearrangement joins TRBV9 to TRBJ2-1; D is unclear. This CDR3 contains 13 residues. Germline values: CDR1 SGDLS, CDR2 YYNGEE. The V end was cut by 2 bases, the J end by 6 bases, with 9 bases between. The CDR3 reads CASSVTLFNEQFF. CDR3 coding DNA: TGTGCCAGCAGCGTGACCCTTTTCAATGAGCAGTTCTTC.

The V call is TRBV3-1, the J call TRBJ1-2; possible D gene TRBD1, 6 bases. CDR1 and CDR2 from the germline V gene are LGHDT and YNNKEL (reference sequence). The CDR3 sequence is 16 residues long. Deletions cut 4 bases from V and 0 bases from J, with 15 bases between. CDR3 bases: TGTGCCAGCAGCCTCATAGGGGACATCTCTAACTATGGCTACACCTTC. Protein: CASSLIGDISNYGYTF.

The chain carries TRBV2 and TRBJ2-1, with D possibly TRBD2 on 5 matching bases. V lost 1 base and J 0 bases, leaving 13 bases between the germline ends. There are 17 residues in the CDR3. CDR1 and CDR2 (germline): SNHLY, FYNNEI. This CDR3 is CASSEEADLSSYNEQFF. CDR3 coding DNA: TGTGCCAGCAGTGAAGAAGCGGACCTCAGCTCCTACAATGAGCAGTTCTTC.

The CDR3 spells CSVLQGAGNTEAFF. The DNA of the CDR3 is TGCAGCGTCCTACAGGGGGCTGGGAACACTGAAGCTTTCTTT. V and J are TRBV29-1 and TRBJ1-1, with 9 bases lining up with TRBD1. The CDR3 is made up of 14 amino acids. With V trimmed by 6 bases and J by 1 base, 6 bases remained unmatched. Per germline, CDR1 SQVTM and CDR2 ANQGSEA.

V gene TRBV7-9 combines with J gene TRBJ2-7; a possible D gene is TRBD2 (6 bases). Germline CDR1 and CDR2: SEHNR and FQNEAQ (reference sequence). Trimming left V 5 bases short and J 6 bases short, with 14 bases between. The CDR3 is 13 amino acids. CDR3 in amino acids: CASSPGLLTEQYF. In nucleotides, the CDR3 is TGTGCCAGCAGCCCTGGACTACTCACCGAGCAGTACTTC.

This CDR3 reads CASSVAPVGTGNTIYF. The CDR3 DNA reads TGTGCCAGCAGCGTAGCTCCGGTCGGGACTGGAAACACCATATATTTT. This chain connects TRBV9 to TRBJ1-3, with D unresolved. In germline, CDR1 is SGDLS, CDR2 YYNGEE. The V gene lost 0 bases and the J gene lost 2 bases, with 12 bases spanning the gap. The CDR3 runs to 16 residues.

The chain is built from TRBV29-1 and TRBJ1-2; maybe TRBD1 (6 bases). Trimming cost V 1 base and J 8 bases, with 17 bases left between them. Germline CDR1 reads SQVTM; CDR2 reads ANQGSEA. This CDR3 is 14 amino acids long. CDR3 sequence reads: CSVEVGGALGGYTF. The CDR3 bases are TGCAGCGTTGAAGTTGGGGGCGCGTTGGGCGGCTACACCTTC. The whole variable domain, remainder taken from reference TRBV29-1 and TRBJ1-2, is SAVISQKPSRDICQRGTSLTIQCQVDSQVTMMFWYRQQPGQSLTLIATANQGSEATYESGFVIDKFPISRPNLTFSTLTVSNMSPEDSSIYLCSVEVGGALGGYTFGSGTRLTVV.